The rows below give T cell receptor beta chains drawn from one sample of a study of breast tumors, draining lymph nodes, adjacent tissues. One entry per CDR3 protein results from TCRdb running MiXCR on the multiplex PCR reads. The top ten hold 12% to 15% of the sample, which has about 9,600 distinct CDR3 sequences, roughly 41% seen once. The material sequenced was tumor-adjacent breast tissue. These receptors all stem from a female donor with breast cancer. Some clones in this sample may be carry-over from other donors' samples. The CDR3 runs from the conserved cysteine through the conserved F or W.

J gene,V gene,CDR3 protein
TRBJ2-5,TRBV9,CASSVWLTSGSFQETQYF
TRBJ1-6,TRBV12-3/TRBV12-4,CASSPTGTYNSPLHF
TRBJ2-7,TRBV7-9,CASSILGSEQYF
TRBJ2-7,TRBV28,CASSLFWQGGLRSSYEQYF
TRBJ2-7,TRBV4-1,CASSGRDGTYEQYF
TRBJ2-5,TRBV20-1,CSAVQETQYF
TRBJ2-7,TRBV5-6,CASSLGAYEQYF
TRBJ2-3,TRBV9,CASSVWLTSGRKDTQYF
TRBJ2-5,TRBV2,CASGRRYGTEETQYF
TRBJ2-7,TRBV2,CASRGGREQYF
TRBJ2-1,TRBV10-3,CAISDPTAREQFF
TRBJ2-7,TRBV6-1,CASSAGTGTKVYEQYF
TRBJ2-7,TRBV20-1,CGIRRESTYEQYF
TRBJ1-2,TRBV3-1,CASSQTDRYGGYTF
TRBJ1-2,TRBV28,CASRPRFIGSNYGYTF
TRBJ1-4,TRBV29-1,CSAADRGNEKLFF
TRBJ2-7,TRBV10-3,CAISGVGRPYEQYF
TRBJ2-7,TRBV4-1,CASSQKFPPGTANSYEQYF
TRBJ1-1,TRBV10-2,CASRQDRGNTEAFF
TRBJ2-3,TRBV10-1,CASSEGQQDTQYF
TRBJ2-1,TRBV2,CASKNYNEQFF
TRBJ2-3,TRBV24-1,CATSARKEQVVSSSTDTQYF
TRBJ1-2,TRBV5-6,CASRRTVLYGYTF
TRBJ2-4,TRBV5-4,CASSLAGGLGGAKNIQYF
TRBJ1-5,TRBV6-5,CASSGTGDQPQHF
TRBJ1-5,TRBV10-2,CASSESTEGNQPQHF
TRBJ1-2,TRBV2,CASSIRDRVGYTF
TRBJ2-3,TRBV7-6,CASSLGEGREGTDAQYF
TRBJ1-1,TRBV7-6,CASSYSTGGDTEAFF
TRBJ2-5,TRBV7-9,CASSTHQGPQETQYF
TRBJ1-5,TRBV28,CASRETGVSNQPQHF
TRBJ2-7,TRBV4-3,CASSPQLDEQYF
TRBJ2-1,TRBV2,CASSPSSGSSYNEQFF
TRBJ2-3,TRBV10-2,CASSVRVDTQYF
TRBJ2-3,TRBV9,CASSPHRRREGDTQYF
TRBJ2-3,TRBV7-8,CASSALFSTDTQYF
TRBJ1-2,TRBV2,CASSEGTQNYDYAF
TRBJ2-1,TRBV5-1,CASSFWTNEQFF
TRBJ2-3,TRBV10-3,CAISGLAGIQSSTDTQYF
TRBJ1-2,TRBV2,CASSEEGYSLPNYGYTF
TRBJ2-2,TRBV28,CASSKTSAAGELFF
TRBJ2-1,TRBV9,CASSVFAGGQDEQFF
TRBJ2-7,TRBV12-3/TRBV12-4,CASSPGTGTYEQYF
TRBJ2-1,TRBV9,CASSVYAGGQSEQFF
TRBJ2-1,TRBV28,CASSRLAGGDEQFF
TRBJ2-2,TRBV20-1,CSARDRAVQCTGELFF
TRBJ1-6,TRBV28,CASSLDRDGSPLHF
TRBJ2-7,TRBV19,CASSIVDSSTYEQYF
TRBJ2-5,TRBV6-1,CASIGASLETQYF
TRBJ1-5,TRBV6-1,CASSERGGQTSNQPQHF
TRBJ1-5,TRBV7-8,CASSSGPAEGPQHF
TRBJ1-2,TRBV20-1,CSASQGAVNYGYTF
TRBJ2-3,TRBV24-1,CATSGPDYTDTQYF
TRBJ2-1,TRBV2,CASSRLEGEQFF
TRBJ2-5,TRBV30,CAWSDDSAETQYF
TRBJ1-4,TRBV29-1,CSVGTTGGGGKLFF
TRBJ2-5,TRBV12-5,CASANSGTGETQYF
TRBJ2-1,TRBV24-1,CATSDPYNEQLF
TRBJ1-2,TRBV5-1,CASSASQGRDGCTF
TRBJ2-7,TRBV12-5,CASAPGRGSYEQYF